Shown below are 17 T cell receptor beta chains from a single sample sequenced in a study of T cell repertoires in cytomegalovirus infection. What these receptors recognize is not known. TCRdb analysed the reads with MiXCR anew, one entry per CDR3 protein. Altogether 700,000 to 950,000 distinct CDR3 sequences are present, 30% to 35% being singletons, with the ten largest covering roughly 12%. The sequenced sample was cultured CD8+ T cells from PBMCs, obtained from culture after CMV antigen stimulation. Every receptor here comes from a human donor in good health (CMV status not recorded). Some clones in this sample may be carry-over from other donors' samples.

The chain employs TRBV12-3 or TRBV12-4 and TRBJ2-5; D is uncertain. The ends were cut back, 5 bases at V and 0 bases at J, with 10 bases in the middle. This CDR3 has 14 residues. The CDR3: CASSILGYQETQYF. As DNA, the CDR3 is TGTGCCAGCAGTATACTCGGTTACCAAGAGACCCAGTACTTC.

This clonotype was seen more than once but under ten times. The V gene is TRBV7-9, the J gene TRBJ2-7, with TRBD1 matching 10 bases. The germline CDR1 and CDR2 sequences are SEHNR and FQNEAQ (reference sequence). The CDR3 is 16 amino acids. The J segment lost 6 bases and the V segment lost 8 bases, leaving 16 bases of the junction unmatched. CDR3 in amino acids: CASETSGTGALREQYF. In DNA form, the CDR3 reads TGTGCCAGCGAGACTTCCGGGACAGGGGCCCTCCGCGAGCAGTACTTC.

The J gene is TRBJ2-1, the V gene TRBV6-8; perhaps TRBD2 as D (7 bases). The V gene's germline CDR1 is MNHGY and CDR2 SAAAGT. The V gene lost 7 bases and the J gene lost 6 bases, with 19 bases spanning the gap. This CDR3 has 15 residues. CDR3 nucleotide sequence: TGTGCCAGCACCGAGAGGGGGGGGGCCCGCAATGAGCAGTTCTTC. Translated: CASTERGGARNEQFF.

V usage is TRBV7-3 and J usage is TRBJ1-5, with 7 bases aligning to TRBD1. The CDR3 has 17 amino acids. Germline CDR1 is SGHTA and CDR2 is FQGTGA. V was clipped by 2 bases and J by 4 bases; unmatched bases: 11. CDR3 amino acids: CASSLFRGQETNQPQHF. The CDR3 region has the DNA TGTGCCAGCAGCTTATTCCGAGGACAGGAAACTAATCAGCCCCAGCATTTT.

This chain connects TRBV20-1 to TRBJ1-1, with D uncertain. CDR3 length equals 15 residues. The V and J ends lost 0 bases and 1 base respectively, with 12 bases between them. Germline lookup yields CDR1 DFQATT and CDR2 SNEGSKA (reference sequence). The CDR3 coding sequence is TGCAGTGCTAGAGATCGCGGACGTTCGAACACTGAAGCTTTCTTT. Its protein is CSARDRGRSNTEAFF.

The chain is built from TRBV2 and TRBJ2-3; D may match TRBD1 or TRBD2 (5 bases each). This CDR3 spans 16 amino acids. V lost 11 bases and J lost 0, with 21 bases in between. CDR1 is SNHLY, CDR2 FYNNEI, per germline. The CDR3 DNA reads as TGTGCCTACCTCGTTATTGGGACGAAAAGCACAGATACGCAGTATTTT. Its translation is CAYLVIGTKSTDTQYF.

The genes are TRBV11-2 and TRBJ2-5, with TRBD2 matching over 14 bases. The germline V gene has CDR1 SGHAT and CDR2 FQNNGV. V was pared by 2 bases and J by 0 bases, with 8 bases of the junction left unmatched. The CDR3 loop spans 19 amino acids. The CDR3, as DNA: TGTGCCAGCAGCTTAAGGGACAGGACTAGCGGGGGGCACCAAGAGACCCAGTACTTC. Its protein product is CASSLRDRTSGGHQETQYF.

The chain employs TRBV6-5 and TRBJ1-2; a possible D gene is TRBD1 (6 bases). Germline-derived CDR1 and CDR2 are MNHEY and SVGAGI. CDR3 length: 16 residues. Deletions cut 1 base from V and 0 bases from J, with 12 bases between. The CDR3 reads CASSYWGHNANYGYTF. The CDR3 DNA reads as TGTGCCAGCAGTTACTGGGGACACAACGCTAACTATGGCTACACCTTC.

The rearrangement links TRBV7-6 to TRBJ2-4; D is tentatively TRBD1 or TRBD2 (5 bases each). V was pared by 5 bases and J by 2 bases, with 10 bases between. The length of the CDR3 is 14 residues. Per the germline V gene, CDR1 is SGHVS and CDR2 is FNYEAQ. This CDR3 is CASSPGTSKNIQYF. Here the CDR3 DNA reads TGTGCCAGCAGCCCGGGGACCTCCAAAAACATTCAGTACTTC.

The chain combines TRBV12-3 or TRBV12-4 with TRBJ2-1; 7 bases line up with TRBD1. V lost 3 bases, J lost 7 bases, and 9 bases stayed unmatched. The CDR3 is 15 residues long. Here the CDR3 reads CASSLNLGGFNEQFF. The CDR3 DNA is TGTGCCAGCAGTTTGAACCTAGGGGGCTTTAATGAGCAGTTCTTC.

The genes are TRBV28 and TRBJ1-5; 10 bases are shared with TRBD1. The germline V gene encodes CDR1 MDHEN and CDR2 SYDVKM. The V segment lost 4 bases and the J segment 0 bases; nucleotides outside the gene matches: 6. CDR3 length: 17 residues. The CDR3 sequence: CASSSGQGGGSNQPQHF. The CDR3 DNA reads TGTGCCAGCAGTTCCGGACAGGGGGGAGGTAGCAATCAGCCCCAGCATTTT. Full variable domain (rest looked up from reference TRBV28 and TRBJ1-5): DVKVTQSSRYLVKRTGEKVFLECVQDMDHENMFWYRQDPGLGLRLIYFSYDVKMKEKGDIPEGYSVSREKKERFSLILESASTNQTSMYLCASSSGQGGGSNQPQHFGDGTRLSIL.

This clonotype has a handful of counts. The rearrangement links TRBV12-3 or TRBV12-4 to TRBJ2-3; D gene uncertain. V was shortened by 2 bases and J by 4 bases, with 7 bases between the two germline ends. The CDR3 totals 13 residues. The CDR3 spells CASSLTPSDTQYF. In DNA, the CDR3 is TGTGCCAGCAGTTTAACCCCATCAGATACGCAGTATTTT.

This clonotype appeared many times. The CDR3 is CASSYGRGTGELFF. In DNA, the CDR3 is TGTGCCAGCAGCTACGGGCGAGGCACCGGGGAGCTGTTTTTT. The V and J genes are TRBV12-3 or TRBV12-4 and TRBJ2-2; D not certain. The CDR3 sequence is 14 residues long. V was pared by 6 bases and J by 4 bases, with 12 bases between.

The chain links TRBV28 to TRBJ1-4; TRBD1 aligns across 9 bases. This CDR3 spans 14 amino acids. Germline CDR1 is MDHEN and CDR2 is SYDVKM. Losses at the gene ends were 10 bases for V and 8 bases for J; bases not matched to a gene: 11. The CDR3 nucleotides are TGTGCCAACAGACTGGACAGGGGAGGGGAAAAACTGTTTTTT. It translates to CANRLDRGGEKLFF.

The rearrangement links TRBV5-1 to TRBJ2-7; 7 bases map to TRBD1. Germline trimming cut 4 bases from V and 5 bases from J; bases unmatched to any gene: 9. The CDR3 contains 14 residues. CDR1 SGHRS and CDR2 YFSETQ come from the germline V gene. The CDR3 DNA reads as TGCGCCAGCAGCGCCCCTCAGGGGGTCCACGAGCAGTACTTC. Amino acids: CASSAPQGVHEQYF. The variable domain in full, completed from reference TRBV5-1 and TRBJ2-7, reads KAGVTQTPRYLIKTRGQQVTLSCSPISGHRSVSWYQQTPGQGLQFLFEYFSETQRNKGNFPGRFSGRQFSNSRSEMNVSTLELGDSALYLCASSAPQGVHEQYFGPGTRLTVT.

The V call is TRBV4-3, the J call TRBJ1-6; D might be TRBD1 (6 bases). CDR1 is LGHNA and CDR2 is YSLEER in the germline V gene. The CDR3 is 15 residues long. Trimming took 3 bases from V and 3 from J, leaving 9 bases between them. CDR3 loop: CASSQNRDYNSPLHF. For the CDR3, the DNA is TGCGCCAGCAGCCAGAACAGGGACTATAATTCACCCCTCCACTTT.

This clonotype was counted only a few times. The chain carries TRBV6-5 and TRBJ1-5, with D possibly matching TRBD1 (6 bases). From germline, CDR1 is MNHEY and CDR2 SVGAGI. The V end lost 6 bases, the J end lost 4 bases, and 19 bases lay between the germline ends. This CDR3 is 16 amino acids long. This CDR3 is CASRPTPGGRNQPQHF. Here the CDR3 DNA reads TGTGCCAGCAGACCTACCCCGGGGGGCCGTAATCAGCCCCAGCATTTT.